This is a list of T cell receptor beta chains from one sample in a study of beta chain features in type 1 diabetes. Produced via immunoSEQ multiplex PCR; TCRdb's table is partial and in-frame only. This sample has around 260,000 clones; around 21% occur once, and the top ten carry 0.028%. The sequencing sample was made of naive CD4+ T cells from blood. The receptors come from a woman in her thirties or forties with type 1 diabetes. The CDR3 runs from the conserved cysteine through the conserved F or W. The order of the fields is CDR3 length, clone size, J gene, V gene, D gene, CDR3 DNA, CDR3 protein. A D gene is named only where the DNA matches it firmly. The size entry is marked missing in some rows and otherwise reads once, few, many or a size class.

14,NA,TRBJ2-7,TRBV9,TRBD1,TGTGCCAGCAGCTTGACTGTAGGACAGGGCGAGCAGTACTTC,CASSLTVGQGEQYF
15,few,TRBJ1-5,TRBV4-3,TRBD1,TGCGCCAGCAGCCCGTGGACAGGCTCCAATCAGCCCCAGCATTTT,CASSPWTGSNQPQHF
15,few,TRBJ2-7,TRBV18,NA,TGTGCCAGCTCACCACCAGGGGTTTCTCGAGAAGAGCAGTACTTC,CASSPPGVSREEQYF
12,NA,TRBJ1-5,TRBV2,TRBD1,TGTGCCAGCAGCGACAGGGATCAGCCCCAGCATTTT,CASSDRDQPQHF
17,few,TRBJ2-6,TRBV27,NA,TGTGCCAGCAGTTTAGGAGCCGGCGGCTCTGGGGCCAACGTCCTGACTTTC,CASSLGAGGSGANVLTF
13,NA,TRBJ2-5,TRBV5-1,NA,TGCGCCAGCAGTCGTGGACAGCAAGAGACCCAGTACTTC,CASSRGQQETQYF
15,few,TRBJ1-2,TRBV7-9,NA,TGTGCCAGCAGCTTAGCGCCGGCAGGGAATCATGGCTACACCTTC,CASSLAPAGNHGYTF
13,NA,TRBJ1-1,TRBV5-4,NA,TGTGCCAGCAGGGCCCTCTCCGACACTGAAGCTTTCTTT,CASRALSDTEAFF
15,few,TRBJ2-1,TRBV29-1,NA,TGCAGCGTTCCGCCGGGACTTCTTGCAATGGGTGAGCAGTTCTTC,CSVPPGLLAMGEQFF
15,few,TRBJ2-5,TRBV6-5,TRBD2,TGTGCCAGCACCAGTTTAGCGGGGACACAAGAGACCCAGTACTTC,CASTSLAGTQETQYF
17,few,TRBJ2-3,TRBV15,NA,TGTGCCACCAGCAGAGAGTGGGGTAGGATAGCGGAAGATACGCAGTATTTT,CATSREWGRIAEDTQYF
11,NA,TRBJ1-2,TRBV29-1,NA,TGCGGAGGGGAGGGAGGCGATGGCTACACCTTC,CGGEGGDGYTF
14,NA,TRBJ2-3,TRBV7-2,TRBD2,TGTGCCAGCAGCTCGGGACTAGCCCCGGATACGCAGTATTTT,CASSSGLAPDTQYF
16,NA,TRBJ2-2,TRBV9,TRBD1,TGTGCCAGCAGCGCGGGACAGGGAGTAGAAACCGGGGAGCTGTTTTTT,CASSAGQGVETGELFF
12,few,TRBJ1-4,TRBV6-6,NA,TGTGCCAGCAGACAGAGTAATGAAAAACTGTTTTTT,CASRQSNEKLFF
15,few,TRBJ1-1,TRBV5-6,TRBD1,TGTGCCAGCAGCCCCCAAGGGACAGGGGGCCTTCGCGCTTTCTTT,CASSPQGTGGLRAFF
17,NA,TRBJ2-3,TRBV9,TRBD2,TGTGCCAGCAGCGTAGTGGCTAGCGGGGATCCCACAGATACGCAGTATTTT,CASSVVASGDPTDTQYF
13,few,TRBJ1-2,TRBV9,NA,TGTGCCAGCAGCGTAGTGCCCAGGGCCGGCTACACCTTC,CASSVVPRAGYTF